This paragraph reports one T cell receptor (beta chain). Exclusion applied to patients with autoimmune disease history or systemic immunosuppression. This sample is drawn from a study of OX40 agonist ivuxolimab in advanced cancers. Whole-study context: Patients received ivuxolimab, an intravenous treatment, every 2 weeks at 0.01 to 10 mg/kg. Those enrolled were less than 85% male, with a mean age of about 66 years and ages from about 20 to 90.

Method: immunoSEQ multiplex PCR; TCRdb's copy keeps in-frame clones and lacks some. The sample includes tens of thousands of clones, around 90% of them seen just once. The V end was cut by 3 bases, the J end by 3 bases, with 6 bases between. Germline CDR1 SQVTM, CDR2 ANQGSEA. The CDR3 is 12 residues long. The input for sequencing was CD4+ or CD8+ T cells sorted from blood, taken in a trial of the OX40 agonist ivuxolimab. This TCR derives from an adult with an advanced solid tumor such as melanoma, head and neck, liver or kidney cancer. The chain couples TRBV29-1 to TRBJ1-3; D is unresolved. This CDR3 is CSVDSHGNTIYF. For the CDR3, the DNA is TGCAGCGTTGACTCACATGGAAACACCATATATTTT.